What follows describes a single T cell receptor beta chain. What it recognizes is unknown. This record comes from a study of identical twins. Notes on the study in general: It was out-of-frame TCR alpha sharing in monozygotic twins that models underestimated.

Each CDR3 protein gets one entry after TCRdb re-called the 5' RACE reads with MiXCR. The sample has about 530,000 distinct CDR3 sequences, around 24% seen once. Trimming removed 3 bases at V and 0 bases at J, with 9 bases between. Germline loops: CDR1 KGHSH, CDR2 LQKENI. CDR3 length: 15 residues. This same sample was also taken into another study, of yellow fever vaccine responses in identical twins.

The sequencing sample was made of CD4+ T cells sorted from blood. The TCR comes from a woman younger than 30 in good health. The chain combines TRBV18 with TRBJ1-5; D is uncertain. The CDR3 DNA reads TGTGCCAGCTCACCGGAACAGCATAGCAATCAGCCCCAGCATTTT. Translated, it gives CASSPEQHSNQPQHF.